The 12 T cell receptor beta chains below all came from one sample that was sequenced in a study of T cells after yellow fever vaccination. TCRdb reprocessed the 5' RACE reads via MiXCR and lists one record per CDR3 protein. The sample has roughly 500,000 distinct CDR3 sequences; about 19% are singletons. Sequencing was performed on PBMCs, taken 15 days after the yellow fever booster vaccination. The receptor set was obtained from a man aged 25 to 45 who received the YFV17D yellow fever vaccine.

V is TRBV19 and J is TRBJ2-1; TRBD2 agrees at 7 bases. In germline, CDR1 is LNHDA, CDR2 SQIVND (reference sequence). V was pared by 5 bases and J by 2 bases, with 6 bases of the junction left unmatched. The CDR3 runs 15 residues. The CDR3 nucleotides read TGTGCCAGTAGTCTCCAGCGGGGTACCTACAATGAGCAGTTCTTC. Its translation is CASSLQRGTYNEQFF.

This sequence joins TRBV11-2 and TRBJ2-7; 9 nucleotides match TRBD1. Germline CDR1 SGHAT, CDR2 FQNNGV. Trimming cost V 6 bases and J 3 bases; bases outside gene matches: 6. The CDR3 sequence is 14 residues long. The CDR3 here is CASSRETGGYEQYF. The CDR3 DNA reads TGTGCCAGCAGTAGGGAGACAGGGGGCTACGAGCAGTACTTC.

This clonotype has just a few counts. V usage is TRBV5-1 and J usage is TRBJ2-7; 7 positions agree with TRBD1. The CDR3 is 14 residues long. After removal of 4 bases from V and 2 bases from J, the junction contained 6 bases not matched to a gene. From germline, CDR1 is SGHRS and CDR2 YFSETQ. The CDR3 loop is CASSTDRVPYEQYF. CDR3 DNA: TGCGCCAGCAGCACAGACAGGGTCCCCTACGAGCAGTACTTC. The full variable domain, with the rest looked up from reference TRBV5-1 and TRBJ2-7, is KAGVTQTPRYLIKTRGQQVTLSCSPISGHRSVSWYQQTPGQGLQFLFEYFSETQRNKGNFPGRFSGRQFSNSRSEMNVSTLELGDSALYLCASSTDRVPYEQYFGPGTRLTVT.

This clonotype was counted only a few times. The V gene is TRBV30, the J gene TRBJ2-1; TRBD1 matches at 8 bases. CDR3 size: 14 residues. Trimming removed 5 bases from V and 9 bases from J; junction bases left unmatched: 12. CDR1 and CDR2 from the germline V gene are GTSNPN and SVGIG (reference sequence). CDR3 residues: CAWVGTGGKGEQFF. Written as DNA, the CDR3 is TGTGCCTGGGTCGGAACAGGGGGTAAGGGTGAGCAGTTCTTC.

This sequence joins TRBV2 and TRBJ1-2; 7 bases fit TRBD1. The germline V gene has CDR1 SNHLY and CDR2 FYNNEI. The CDR3 totals 14 residues. The V segment lost 4 bases and the J segment 4 bases; nucleotides outside the gene matches: 6. This CDR3 is CASSGVGQVYGYTF. The CDR3 region has the DNA TGTGCCAGCAGTGGAGTAGGACAGGTCTATGGCTACACCTTC.

The genes are TRBV18 and TRBJ1-1, with 7 nucleotides matching TRBD1. With 8 bases clipped from V and 1 base from J, the junction kept 4 bases outside the gene matches. Germline V gives CDR1 KGHSH, CDR2 LQKENI. The CDR3 has 13 amino acids. The CDR3 DNA reads TGTGCCAGCCGGGACAGCTCGAACACTGAAGCTTTCTTT. Encoded protein: CASRDSSNTEAFF.

V usage is TRBV5-4 and J usage is TRBJ2-1; 7 bases agree with TRBD2. V dropped 5 bases and J dropped 9; count of bases not matched to a gene: 5. This CDR3 has 12 amino acids. Per the germline V gene, CDR1 is SGHNT and CDR2 is YYREEE (reference sequence). The CDR3 nucleotides read TGTGCCAGCAGTCTAAGACTAGCTGAGCAGTTCTTC. Encoded protein: CASSLRLAEQFF.

The CDR3 nucleotides read TGTGCCAGCAGTTTACCAGGGGTGCAGTATGGCTACACCTTC. Encoded protein: CASSLPGVQYGYTF. V is TRBV28 and J is TRBJ1-2, with D possibly TRBD1 on 6 matching bases. Germline values: CDR1 MDHEN, CDR2 SYDVKM. The CDR3 has 14 amino acids. V was clipped by 2 bases and J by 5 bases, with 12 bases between them.

The chain links TRBV20-1 to TRBJ2-3, with a weak D call TRBD1 (6 bases). The CDR3 extends over 13 amino acids. Germline V lookup: CDR1 DFQATT, CDR2 SNEGSKA (reference sequence). Trimming took 7 bases from V and 3 from J, leaving 14 bases between them. This CDR3 reads CSGLKGVTDTQYF. CDR3 sequence (DNA): TGCAGTGGACTAAAGGGGGTTACAGATACGCAGTATTTT.

This chain links TRBV29-1 with TRBJ1-1; no clear D gene. The V end lost 5 bases, the J end lost 0 bases, and 7 bases lay between the germline ends. Germline loops: CDR1 SQVTM, CDR2 ANQGSEA. CDR3 length: 12 residues. The CDR3 nucleotides are TGCAGCGTTCAGCATCTGAACACTGAAGCTTTCTTT. It translates to CSVQHLNTEAFF.

The genes are TRBV7-9 and TRBJ2-5; tentatively, D is TRBD1 or TRBD2 (6 bases each). Trimming took off 7 bases at V and 4 bases at J, with 16 bases between the two ends. CDR3 length: 14 residues. CDR1 is SEHNR, CDR2 FQNEAQ, per germline (reference sequence). CDR3 protein: CASNSGSGAETQYF. CDR3 in DNA: TGTGCCAGCAACTCCGGTTCGGGGGCAGAGACCCAGTACTTC.

This clonotype has at least ten counts. An end of the junction does not agree with germline; a read error may underlie this. The chain has TRBV19 and TRBJ2-2; D is undetermined. CDR3 length equals 12 residues. The germline CDR1 and CDR2 sequences are LNHDA and SQIVND (reference sequence). The chain's CDR3 is CASSIGTGELFF. The CDR3 DNA reads TGTGCCAGCAGTATCGGAACCGGGGAGCTGTTTTTT.